The 2 T cell receptor beta chains in this list originate from one sample, sequenced in a study of T cell responses to AZD1222 COVID-19 vaccine. The table came from immunoSEQ multiplex PCR; TCRdb's copy has only in-frame clones and leaves some out. The sample lists about 140,000 clones, about 88% occurring once. Source: peripheral blood, taken on day 0 of AZD1222 vaccination. All receptors come from an adult in good health.

The rearrangement uses TRBV11-2 and TRBJ1-2; no reliable D call. Trimming removed 4 bases at V and 12 bases at J, with 18 bases between. CDR3 length: 13 residues. Looked up from germline, CDR1 is SGHAT and CDR2 is FQNNGV. CDR3 sequence: CASSSYKMSGNTF. In DNA, the CDR3 is TGTGCCAGCAGCTCCTACAAAATGTCAGGAAACACCTTC.

V is TRBV11-2 and J is TRBJ1-2, with 12 positions matching TRBD1. Germline lookup yields CDR1 SGHAT and CDR2 FQNNGV. This CDR3 is 13 amino acids long. Losses at the gene ends were 4 bases for V and 6 bases for J; bases not matched to a gene: 0. The CDR3 loop is CASSWDRGHGYTF. The DNA for the CDR3 is TGTGCCAGCAGCTGGGACAGGGGGCATGGCTACACCTTC.